One sample yielded the 13 T cell receptor beta chains listed below, sequenced in a study of shared clonotypes between healthy human individuals. Repertoires were generated with immunoSEQ multiplex PCR, while TCRdb's copy carries only in-frame clones and drops some. In the table there are about 2 million clones, just under 95% of which are singletons. Cells designated naive CD8 were CD45RO-negative and were positively selected for CCR7, with terminally differentiated effector memory CD45RA+ cells excluded. Sequencing was done on a sample of naive CD8+ T cells sorted from blood. The receptors derive from a man between 18 and 29 years old in good health.

This rearrangement joins TRBV11-2 to TRBJ1-2; D call uncertain. Per germline, CDR1 SGHAT and CDR2 FQNNGV. The CDR3 loop spans 15 amino acids. The V end lost 4 bases, the J end lost 2 bases, and 14 bases lay between the germline ends. In DNA form, the CDR3 reads TGTGCCAGCAGCTACGGACCCACGTCCAACTATGGCTACACCTTC. It codes for CASSYGPTSNYGYTF.

This clone was observed a single time. CDR3 protein: CASSPLAGVRNYNEQFF. As DNA, the CDR3 is TGTGCCAGTAGCCCTCTAGCGGGGGTACGAAATTACAATGAGCAGTTCTTC. The chain recombines TRBV19 with TRBJ2-1; 10 nucleotides match TRBD2. Trimming at V came to 6 bases and at J to 4 bases, leaving 12 bases not matched to a gene. Germline CDR1 reads LNHDA; CDR2 reads SQIVND (reference sequence). This CDR3 region has 17 residues.

The chain employs TRBV4-1 and TRBJ2-2; the D is unclear. Germline-derived CDR1 and CDR2 are MGHRA and YSYEKL. Trimming left V 1 base short and J 6 bases short, with 6 bases between. This CDR3 has 13 residues. Here the CDR3 reads CASSQASAGELFF. CDR3 nucleotide sequence: TGCGCCAGCAGCCAAGCTTCTGCCGGGGAGCTGTTTTTT.

The rearrangement links TRBV6-1 to TRBJ2-7; the D is unclear. CDR1 MNHNS and CDR2 SASEGT come from the germline V gene. V was clipped by 4 bases and J by 7 bases, with 11 bases between them. CDR3 length: 12 residues. The CDR3 DNA reads TGTGCCAGCAGTGCGCCCTACTTGGAGCAGTACTTC. It specifies CASSAPYLEQYF.

V is TRBV7-8 and J is TRBJ1-4, with 8 bases identical to TRBD1. Losses at the gene ends were 1 base for V and 5 bases for J; bases not matched to a gene: 3. The length of the CDR3 is 15 residues. The germline V gene encodes CDR1 SGHVS and CDR2 FQNEAQ. The CDR3 protein is CASSLGTGINEKLFF. The CDR3 DNA reads as TGTGCCAGCAGCTTAGGGACAGGGATAAATGAAAAACTGTTTTTT. The variable domain in full, completed from reference TRBV7-8 and TRBJ1-4, reads GAGVSQSPRYKVAKRGQDVALRCDPISGHVSLFWYQQALGQGPEFLTYFQNEAQLDKSGLPSDRFFAERPEGSVSTLKIQRTQQEDSAVYLCASSLGTGINEKLFFGSGTQLSVL.

V is TRBV7-2 and J is TRBJ2-1; a weak D match, TRBD2 (6 bases). The germline gives CDR1 SGHTA, CDR2 FQGNSA. V was trimmed by 0 bases and J by 7 bases, leaving 13 bases between them. The length of the CDR3 is 15 residues. The CDR3 DNA follows: TGTGCCAGCAGCTTAGCTATCGGGAGTTTTAATGAGCAGTTCTTC. Protein sequence: CASSLAIGSFNEQFF.

The V call is TRBV7-2, the J call TRBJ2-7; 12 bases are a match to TRBD2. The length of the CDR3 is 16 residues. Germline CDR1 reads SGHTA; CDR2 reads FQGNSA. The ends lost 2 bases at V and 7 bases at J; junction bases unmatched: 9. The CDR3: CASSLPGLAGTWEQYF. As DNA, the CDR3 is TGTGCCAGCAGCTTACCGGGACTAGCGGGTACTTGGGAGCAGTACTTC.

The chain links TRBV27 to TRBJ1-2; 8 bases align to TRBD1. This CDR3 contains 17 residues. CDR1 MNHEY and CDR2 SMNVEV come from the germline V gene (reference sequence). V gave up 4 bases and J gave up 4 bases; unmatched junction bases: 14. In DNA, the CDR3 is TGTGCCAGCAGTTCCATGGTCGGACAGGGTGGTACCTATGGCTACACCTTC. This translates into CASSSMVGQGGTYGYTF.

The chain has TRBV9 and TRBJ2-1, with 9 bases fitting TRBD1. The V gene end was trimmed by 2 bases and the J gene end by 2 bases; junction bases not matched to a gene: 2. The V gene's germline CDR1 is SGDLS and CDR2 YYNGEE. CDR3 length: 15 residues. The CDR3 DNA reads as TGTGCCAGCAGCGTGTACAGGGGGCCCTACAATGAGCAGTTCTTC. Translation gives CASSVYRGPYNEQFF.

The CDR3 reads CASRAIPNTEAFF. CDR3 in DNA: TGTGCCAGCAGGGCTATCCCGAACACTGAAGCTTTCTTT. V usage is TRBV28 and J usage is TRBJ1-1; D is ambiguous. Germline values: CDR1 MDHEN, CDR2 SYDVKM. This CDR3 spans 13 amino acids. V was pared by 6 bases and J by 1 base, with 9 bases between.

The chain joins TRBV4-3 to TRBJ2-3; 12 bases are shared with TRBD2. V lost 3 bases, J lost 3 bases, and 7 bases stayed unmatched. The V gene's germline CDR1 is LGHNA and CDR2 YSLEER. The CDR3 spans 17 residues. The CDR3 loop reads CASSHRLAGVLTDTQYF. The CDR3 nucleotides read TGCGCCAGCAGCCACAGACTAGCGGGAGTTTTGACAGATACGCAGTATTTT.

This clone showed up just once. This chain connects TRBV7-9 to TRBJ2-3; D uncertain. This CDR3 has 14 residues. The germline V and J ends were trimmed by 4 bases and 6 bases, with 14 bases remaining between them. Germline CDR1 reads SEHNR; CDR2 reads FQNEAQ (reference sequence). CDR3 region: CASSSSLPWDTQYF. CDR3 nucleotide sequence: TGTGCCAGCAGCTCCTCCTTACCTTGGGATACGCAGTATTTT.

In the case of this clone: The sample has other DNA sequences that encode this CDR3 too. The chain links TRBV18 to TRBJ2-1; no definite D call. V was cut by 2 bases and J by 2 bases, with 7 bases left in between. The CDR3 sequence is 14 residues long. Per germline, CDR1 KGHSH and CDR2 LQKENI. The CDR3 reads CASSPVSAYNEQFF. Written as DNA, the CDR3 is TGTGCCAGCTCACCAGTTTCCGCCTACAATGAGCAGTTCTTC.